Listed here are 24 T cell receptor beta chains from one sample, sequenced in a study of human T cells and chemical hapten exposure. A single record per CDR3 protein comes from TCRdb applying MiXCR to the RACE reads. The sample lists tens of thousands of distinct CDR3 sequences; more than 9.5% were seen once. This sample's time point: patch test 3, about 24 weeks after DPC sensitization. Treatment defined: therapeutic diphenylcyclopropenone sensitization with weekly scalp DPC. The sequencing here drew on whole blood, taken in connection with sensitization to the hapten diphenylcyclopropenone (DPC). The receptors were sampled from a woman in her forties or fifties with alopecia areata. Some clones in this sample may be carry-over from other donors' samples.

This clonotype came up a few times. The rearrangement links TRBV29-1 to TRBJ2-1, with no clear D. The V gene's germline CDR1 is SQVTM and CDR2 ANQGSEA. The germline V and J ends were trimmed by 0 bases and 9 bases, with 24 bases remaining between them. The length of the CDR3 is 17 residues. The CDR3 reads CSVEDPSRLGSVSEQFF. CDR3 DNA: TGCAGCGTTGAAGATCCGTCCCGGCTAGGAAGCGTCAGTGAGCAGTTCTTC.

This clonotype was found many times. The V call is TRBV28, the J call TRBJ2-7; no clear D gene. There are 11 residues in the CDR3. Germline V CDR1 and CDR2: MDHEN, SYDVKM. Between the trimmed V and J ends, which lost 2 bases and 2 bases, there was a span of 1 base. Here the CDR3 DNA reads TGTGCCAGCAGTTTACCCTACGAGCAGTACTTC. Translation gives CASSLPYEQYF.

The V call is TRBV2, the J call TRBJ2-3, with no clear D. Trimming took off 1 base at V and 2 bases at J, with 7 bases between the two ends. CDR3 length: 14 residues. Germline CDR1 reads SNHLY; CDR2 reads FYNNEI. The CDR3 DNA reads as TGTGCCAGCAGTGAAGTACTTCCCACAGATACGCAGTATTTT. Its translation: CASSEVLPTDTQYF.

The table lists this clonotype with many counts. The chain employs TRBV12-3 or TRBV12-4 and TRBJ2-2, with D perhaps assigned TRBD1 or TRBD2 (5 bases each). This CDR3 is built from 16 residues. V dropped 6 bases and J dropped 0 bases, with 14 bases sitting between them. The chain's CDR3 is CASSSPGPTNTGELFF. The CDR3 DNA reads TGTGCCAGCAGCAGTCCGGGACCGACGAACACCGGGGAGCTGTTTTTT.

Ten or more counts support this clonotype. The chain joins TRBV6-1 to TRBJ2-7; D ambiguous. V lost 5 bases and J lost 6, with 14 bases in between. This CDR3 spans 13 amino acids. Per the germline V gene, CDR1 is MNHNS and CDR2 is SASEGT. CDR3 sequence reads: CASSRVRQSEQYF. The CDR3 DNA sequence: TGTGCCAGCAGTCGTGTTCGTCAGAGCGAGCAGTACTTC.

Many counts were recorded for this clonotype. The chain has TRBV7-7 and TRBJ2-1, with 11 bases fitting TRBD2. V shed 4 bases, J shed 6 bases, and the junction held 5 bases outside the gene matches. Per germline, CDR1 SSHAT and CDR2 FNYEAQ (reference sequence). The CDR3 has 15 amino acids. The CDR3 DNA reads as TGTGCCAGCAGCTCGGGAGGGACTAGCGGCAATGAGCAGTTCTTC. Protein product: CASSSGGTSGNEQFF.

The table lists this clonotype with many counts. The chain uses TRBV2 and TRBJ1-1; possibly TRBD1 for D (6 bases). V gave up 5 bases and J gave up 4 bases, with 14 bases separating them. The CDR3 length is 14 residues. Germline CDR1 and CDR2: SNHLY and FYNNEI. The CDR3 sequence: CASSQDRLFTEAFF. CDR3 DNA sequence: TGTGCCAGCAGTCAAGACAGGCTATTCACTGAAGCTTTCTTT.

As regards this clonotype: The conserved phenylalanine or tryptophan is not found at the CDR3 terminus, so this likely reflects a read error. The genes are TRBV11-2 and TRBJ2-1; D is unclear. The CDR3 spans 14 residues. The germline V and J ends were trimmed by 4 bases and 7 bases, with 14 bases remaining between them. Germline CDR1 reads SGHAT; CDR2 reads FQNNGV. CDR3 sequence: CASSSLRGRNEQFS. The CDR3 DNA follows: TGTGCCAGCAGCTCGTTAAGAGGACGGAATGAGCAGTTCTCC.

This clonotype was counted at least ten times. This rearrangement joins TRBV6-5 to TRBJ2-3, with 9 bases fitting TRBD1. The trim removed 0 bases at V and 6 bases at J, leaving 7 bases unmatched. The CDR3 covers 16 residues. Germline CDR1 MNHEY, CDR2 SVGAGI. The CDR3 is CASSYSEQGARDTQYF. Here the CDR3 DNA reads TGTGCCAGCAGTTACTCGGAACAGGGGGCTAGGGATACGCAGTATTTT.

This clonotype was seen a few times. V gene TRBV20-1 combines with J gene TRBJ2-7, with D uncertain. The length of the CDR3 is 11 residues. V lost 1 base and J lost 6, with 7 bases in between. From germline, CDR1 is DFQATT and CDR2 SNEGSKA (reference sequence). This chain's CDR3 is CSARGDREQYF. The CDR3 DNA sequence: TGCAGTGCTAGAGGCGATCGCGAGCAGTACTTC.

This clonotype was seen only a few times. The rearrangement links TRBV28 to TRBJ1-5; TRBD1 might be the D (5 bases). Germline V gene data show CDR1 as MDHEN and CDR2 as SYDVKM. This CDR3 is 14 amino acids long. V lost 7 bases and J lost 2, with 12 bases in between. The CDR3 DNA follows: TGTGCCAGCACCCAGGGTTGGGGCAATCAGCCCCAGCATTTT. As protein: CASTQGWGNQPQHF.

This clonotype was counted many times. CDR3 coding DNA: TGTGCCAGCAGTTACCCGCAGGGGGCTCGATTGACAGATACGCAGTATTTT. This encodes CASSYPQGARLTDTQYF. The chain carries TRBV6-2 or TRBV6-3 and TRBJ2-3, with 8 bases fitting TRBD1. CDR1 and CDR2 from the germline V gene are MNHEY and SVGEGT. The J segment lost 3 bases and the V segment lost 2 bases, leaving 10 bases of the junction unmatched. The CDR3 spans 17 residues.

This clonotype was found many times. The chain couples TRBV5-1 to TRBJ1-1, with 8 bases lining up with TRBD1. The CDR3 length is 17 residues. V trimming: 4 bases; J trimming: 1 base; junction bases outside the gene matches: 12. Germline lookup yields CDR1 SGHRS and CDR2 YFSETQ. The CDR3 DNA sequence: TGCGCCAGCAGCCCATTAAACTGGACAGGGCGGAACACTGAAGCTTTCTTT. It yields the protein CASSPLNWTGRNTEAFF.

This clonotype was seen many times. The V call is TRBV15, the J call TRBJ2-1; D possibly corresponds to TRBD1 (7 bases). Germline CDR1 and CDR2: LNHNV and YYDKDF (reference sequence). V lost 2 bases to trimming and J lost 5 bases, with 10 bases between them. The CDR3 has 14 amino acids. DNA of the CDR3: TGTGCCACCAGCAGACGCGGGACAGACAATGAGCAGTTCTTC. It encodes CATSRRGTDNEQFF.

Ten or more counts support this clonotype. The CDR3 DNA follows: TGTGCCAGCTCATCTGGCAGGGAAGCTTTCTTT. As protein: CASSSGREAFF. This chain connects TRBV18 to TRBJ1-1; no definite D call. The germline V gene encodes CDR1 KGHSH and CDR2 LQKENI. V lost 5 bases and J 8 bases, leaving 9 bases between the germline ends. This CDR3 has 11 residues.

This clonotype was seen only a few times. V is TRBV12-3 or TRBV12-4 and J is TRBJ2-3, with D possibly being TRBD2 (5 bases). V was cut by 3 bases and J by 0 bases, with 10 bases left in between. The CDR3 has 15 amino acids. The CDR3 DNA sequence: TGTGCCAGCAGTTTGGGCCGGACTAGCACAGATACGCAGTATTTT. Amino acid sequence: CASSLGRTSTDTQYF.

This clonotype was counted a few times. The chain recombines TRBV6-1 with TRBJ2-4; D not resolved. The germline CDR1 and CDR2 sequences are MNHNS and SASEGT. Deletions cut 8 bases from V and 1 base from J, with 15 bases between. The CDR3 has 15 residues. CDR3 nucleotides: TGTGCCAGCCAGCACCAGACATCGGCCAAAAACATTCAGTACTTC. It yields the protein CASQHQTSAKNIQYF.

Concerning this clonotype itself: A clone one base away is much larger, so this may be a read error. The chain couples TRBV2 to TRBJ1-5; D is unresolved. The CDR3 has 14 residues. Germline V gene data show CDR1 as SNHLY and CDR2 as FYNNEI. CDR3: CASTRGRSNLPQHF. The CDR3 DNA sequence: TGTGCCAGCACACGGGGTCGGAGCAATCTGCCCCAGCATTTT.

This clonotype occurred many times. The chain combines TRBV19 with TRBJ2-3; D unresolved. CDR3 length equals 13 residues. CDR1 is LNHDA and CDR2 is SQIVND in the germline V gene (reference sequence). V was pared by 6 bases and J by 1 base, with 8 bases between. CDR3 residues: CASRRVGTDTQYF. CDR3 coding DNA: TGTGCCAGTAGAAGGGTGGGCACAGATACGCAGTATTTT.

Here the CDR3 reads CASSVGTSPTETQYF. CDR3 nucleotide sequence: TGTGCCAGCAGTGTTGGGACAAGCCCGACAGAGACCCAGTACTTC. The chain couples TRBV25-1 to TRBJ2-5, with D maybe TRBD1 (6 bases). The CDR3 runs 15 residues. V gave up 4 bases and J gave up 4 bases, with 16 bases separating them. Germline V gene lookup returns CDR1 MGHDK and CDR2 SYGVNS.

In its sample, this clonotype was seen many times. This chain joins TRBV6-2 or TRBV6-3 and TRBJ2-1, with a weak D call TRBD2 (7 bases). The germline CDR1 and CDR2 sequences are MNHEY and SVGEGT. This CDR3 is built from 16 residues. Trimming left V 6 bases short and J 9 bases short, with 24 bases between. The CDR3 DNA sequence: TGTGCCAGCAGCCCACGGGGGGCAGGGGAGACGATTGAGCAGTTCTTC. Translated, it gives CASSPRGAGETIEQFF.

In its sample, this clonotype was seen many times. This sequence joins TRBV28 and TRBJ1-5; D is undetermined. Trimming stripped 7 bases from V and 3 bases from J, with 7 bases between. Germline assignment: CDR1 MDHEN and CDR2 SYDVKM. The CDR3 is made up of 12 amino acids. CDR3 coding DNA: TGTGCCAGCAACAGTAACAATCAGCCCCAGCATTTT. Protein product: CASNSNNQPQHF. Full variable domain (rest looked up from reference TRBV28 and TRBJ1-5): DVKVTQSSRYLVKRTGEKVFLECVQDMDHENMFWYRQDPGLGLRLIYFSYDVKMKEKGDIPEGYSVSREKKERFSLILESASTNQTSMYLCASNSNNQPQHFGDGTRLSIL.

This clonotype was recorded at least ten times. This sequence joins TRBV7-9 and TRBJ2-1; D ambiguous. V dropped 7 bases and J dropped 6 bases, with 10 bases sitting between them. Germline V gene data show CDR1 as SEHNR and CDR2 as FQNEAQ (reference sequence). This CDR3 has 12 residues. CDR3 coding DNA: TGTGCCAGCACCCTAATATCCAATGAGCAGTTCTTC. It specifies CASTLISNEQFF.

This clonotype was seen repeatedly, ten times or more. V and J are TRBV4-1 and TRBJ1-1, with no clear D. The V gene lost 3 bases and the J gene lost 1 base, with 12 bases spanning the gap. Germline CDR1 and CDR2: MGHRA and YSYEKL. The CDR3 contains 15 residues. This chain's CDR3 is CASSHSGQSNTEAFF. CDR3 DNA: TGCGCCAGCAGCCATAGTGGGCAGTCGAACACTGAAGCTTTCTTT.